Listed below are T cell receptor beta chains from one sample, sequenced in a study of technical replicates of blood from a few donors. The assay was immunoSEQ multiplex PCR, and TCRdb's table has in-frame clones only and misses some. The sample has around 50,000 clones, 90% to 96% seen once; the top ten hold 0.35% to 0.45%. Sequencing used T cells isolated from PBMCs. The receptors were sampled from a human donor in good health. Both conserved end residues are part of each CDR3. A D gene is named only where the DNA matches it firmly. Clone sizes are given selectively: once, few, many, or a class where the clone is expanded.

TRBJ2-1 NA NA TRBV28 TGTGCCAGCAGTTTAGGCCACAGGAATGAGCAGTTCTTC CASSLGHRNEQFF
TRBJ2-5 once NA TRBV5-6 TGTGCCAGCAGCTTCCGGCAGGGGGGAGAGACCCAGTACTTC CASSFRQGGETQYF
TRBJ2-7 NA NA TRBV6-6 TGTGCCAGCAGTCCGTCCCTAGCCCACGAGCAGTACTTC CASSPSLAHEQYF
TRBJ1-4 NA NA TRBV6-5 TGTGCCAGCAGCTATGAACAGGGTGAGAATGAAAAACTGTTTTTT CASSYEQGENEKLFF
TRBJ2-7 NA NA TRBV6-1 TGTGCCAGCAGTGAGGACCAAGGGGTAGACGAGCAGTACTTC CASSEDQGVDEQYF
TRBJ2-3 NA TRBD1 TRBV27 TGTGCCATCCGGGACAGGGGGATCACAGATACGCAGTATTTT CAIRDRGITDTQYF
TRBJ1-2 NA NA TRBV28 TGTGCCAGCAGTTTGTTCGGGGGGAACTATGGCTACACCTTC CASSLFGGNYGYTF
TRBJ2-5 NA TRBD1 TRBV18 TGTGCCAGCTCACCCCACAGGGGGCAAGAGACCCAGTACTTC CASSPHRGQETQYF
TRBJ1-2 once TRBD1 TRBV7-2 TGTGCCAGCAGCTCTACTATCCTAGGGACAGGCACCTTC CASSSTILGTGTF
TRBJ1-4 NA TRBD1 TRBV5-1 TGCGCCAGCAGCTCGACAGGGGGGGGTGAAAAACTGTTTTTT CASSSTGGGEKLFF
TRBJ1-2 NA TRBD1 TRBV28 TGTGCCAGCAGACCAGGGGGCGGTTACTATGGCTACACCTTC CASRPGGGYYGYTF
TRBJ2-2 NA NA TRBV7-2 TGTGCCAGCAACCCAGGGTTACTCGCCACCGGGGAGCTGTTTTTT CASNPGLLATGELFF
TRBJ1-2 NA TRBD1 TRBV7-2 TGTGCCAGCAGCTTAGGAGGACAGGGGCTAAACTATGGCTACACCTTC CASSLGGQGLNYGYTF
TRBJ1-2 once NA TRBV6-6 TGTGCCAGCAGTTACTCGAGGGATAAAGCTAACTATGGCTACACCTTC CASSYSRDKANYGYTF
TRBJ2-1 NA NA TRBV5-1 TGCGCCAGCAGCTTGGCTTACAATGAGCAGTTCTTC CASSLAYNEQFF
TRBJ2-7 NA NA TRBV28 TGTGCCAGCAGCCCGGGACTGGTATACTACGAGCAGTACTTC CASSPGLVYYEQYF
TRBJ2-1 once TRBD2 TRBV4-1 TGCGCCAGCAGCCAAGATTTGGCTAGCGGGAGTAATGAGCAGTTCTTC CASSQDLASGSNEQFF
TRBJ2-1 NA NA TRBV9 TGTGCCAGCAGCATCCTCTTTAACCCCACCCCCGGGGACAATGAGCAGTTCTTC CASSILFNPTPGDNEQFF
TRBJ2-1 NA TRBD2 TRBV7-9 TGTGCCAGCAAGCAGACTAGCGTATACAATGAGCAGTTCTTC CASKQTSVYNEQFF
TRBJ1-4 NA TRBD1 TRBV10-3 TGTGCCATAGGGACAGTCGAAAAACTGTTTTTT CAIGTVEKLFF
TRBJ2-7 NA TRBD2 TRBV6-5 TGTGCCAGCAGTCGGGGGGTCGGCGAGCAGTACTTC CASSRGVGEQYF
TRBJ1-2 NA NA TRBV2 TGTGCCAGCAGTGTGAGTTATGGCTACACCTTC CASSVSYGYTF
TRBJ2-7 once TRBD1 TRBV6-5 TGTGCCAGCAGTTACAGGGGGCTATCCTCCTACGAGCAGTACTTC CASSYRGLSSYEQYF
TRBJ1-5 once TRBD1 TRBV30 TGTGCCTGGAGCGACGGACAGGGGGAGTTTCAGCCCCAGCATTTT CAWSDGQGEFQPQHF
TRBJ2-6 NA NA TRBV11-2 TGTGCCAGCACCTTCAGGGTTCCTGGGGCCAACGTCCTGACTTTC CASTFRVPGANVLTF
TRBJ2-7 NA TRBD2 TRBV28 TGTGCCAGCAGTCTAAAGCGGGAGCCCCCCTACGAGCAGTACTTC CASSLKREPPYEQYF
TRBJ1-2 NA TRBD1 TRBV28 TGTGCCAGCAGTTTAAACACAGGGGGCGCGTTCTATGGCTACACCTTC CASSLNTGGAFYGYTF
TRBJ2-5 NA TRBD2 TRBV7-2 TGTGCCAGCAGCCCACTAGCGGGAAGCCCCCAAGAGACCCAGTACTTC CASSPLAGSPQETQYF
TRBJ1-1 once NA TRBV9 TGTGCCAGCAGTGGAAATCAGGGAAGGAGCACTGAAGCTTTCTTT CASSGNQGRSTEAFF
TRBJ1-1 few NA TRBV27 TGTGCCAGCAGTTTAAGGAGGGATGGGAGTGAAGCTTTCTTT CASSLRRDGSEAFF
TRBJ2-7 NA TRBD2 TRBV5-4 TGTGCCAGCAGCTTCTCCCTAGCGGGAGACGAGCAGTACTTC CASSFSLAGDEQYF
TRBJ2-1 NA TRBD2 TRBV9 TGTGCCAGCAGCGTAGGGGGGACTAGCTGGGGCAATGAGCAGTTCTTC CASSVGGTSWGNEQFF
TRBJ2-5 NA NA TRBV2 TGTGCCAGCAGTTCCTCCGCGGGGACTTTAGAGACCCAGTACTTC CASSSSAGTLETQYF
TRBJ2-4 NA NA TRBV4-1 TGCGCCAGCAGCCAAGTGACAGTAGCCGCCAAAAACATTCAGTACTTC CASSQVTVAAKNIQYF
TRBJ1-2 NA TRBD1 TRBV5-4 TGTGCCAGCAGCTTAGGGACAGGGGACTATGGCTACACCTTC CASSLGTGDYGYTF
TRBJ2-3 once TRBD1 TRBV5-6 TGTGCCAGCAGGGGGACAGTCACAGATACGCAGTATTTT CASRGTVTDTQYF
TRBJ2-2 NA TRBD2 TRBV11-2 TGTGCCAGCAGCTTAGCGCGGGAGGTCGGGGAGCTGTTTTTT CASSLAREVGELFF